The source of this T cell receptor beta chain is a study of vaccination effects on CD4 cells after COVID-19. Study overall: Viral peptide pool expansion of antigen-specific CD4+ T cells preceded sequencing in the ViraFEST assay. Participants each got two BNT162b2 or mRNA-1273 vaccine doses.

As regards this clone: Its cognate antigen is unknown.

Sequenced by immunoSEQ multiplex PCR; TCRdb stores in-frame clones only, minus some. The sample lists about 58,000 clones; around three quarters were seen once. The trim removed 7 bases at V and 9 bases at J, leaving 6 bases unmatched. Germline V lookup: CDR1 MDHEN, CDR2 SYDVKM. The length of the CDR3 is 13 residues. Study-level findings and limits: Common cold coronavirus cross-reactivity was shown by only 1 of 255 vaccine-induced clones in healthy vaccinees.

It was after 10 days of culture that CD4+ T cells were isolated. In the cultures, half the medium was exchanged for IL-2 medium on days 3 and 7. The V and J genes are TRBV28 and TRBJ1-6, with 7 bases that match TRBD1. The source of this sequence is a human donor who received a COVID-19 vaccine. The material was CD4+ T cells from PBMCs cultured without peptide, obtained before COVID-19 vaccination. The CDR3 here is CASIGGGFSPLHF. The CDR3 nucleotides are TGTGCCAGCATTGGAGGGGGCTTTTCACCCCTCCACTTT.